This T cell receptor (beta chain) was profiled in a study of T cells after yellow fever vaccination. In the study overall: It was SMART-Seq v4 Ultra Low Input that prepared the fractions with low cell numbers.

TCRdb recomputed calls from the 5' RACE reads with MiXCR, one row per CDR3 protein. The sample includes some 560,000 distinct CDR3 sequences, roughly 21% of them seen just once. Comment on this clonotype: Its antigen is not known.

Study-wide findings and caveats: Few clonotypes appeared in both CD4 and CD8 compartments. Once the booster was given, most primary-vaccination clones reappeared, at just over 95% for CD4 and 88% for CD8.

The CDR3 covers 16 residues. The junction had 8 bases not matched to a gene; V was cut back by 6 bases and J by 5 bases. This TCR came from a man aged 25-40 years who received the YFV17D yellow fever vaccine. The starting material was PBMCs, obtained 15 days after the yellow fever booster vaccination. The chain employs TRBV12-3 or TRBV12-4 and TRBJ2-6, with 9 positions matching TRBD1. The CDR3 protein is CASRLSTGGRANVLTF. The CDR3 DNA is TGTGCCAGCAGGCTTTCGACAGGGGGTAGGGCCAACGTCCTGACTTTC.